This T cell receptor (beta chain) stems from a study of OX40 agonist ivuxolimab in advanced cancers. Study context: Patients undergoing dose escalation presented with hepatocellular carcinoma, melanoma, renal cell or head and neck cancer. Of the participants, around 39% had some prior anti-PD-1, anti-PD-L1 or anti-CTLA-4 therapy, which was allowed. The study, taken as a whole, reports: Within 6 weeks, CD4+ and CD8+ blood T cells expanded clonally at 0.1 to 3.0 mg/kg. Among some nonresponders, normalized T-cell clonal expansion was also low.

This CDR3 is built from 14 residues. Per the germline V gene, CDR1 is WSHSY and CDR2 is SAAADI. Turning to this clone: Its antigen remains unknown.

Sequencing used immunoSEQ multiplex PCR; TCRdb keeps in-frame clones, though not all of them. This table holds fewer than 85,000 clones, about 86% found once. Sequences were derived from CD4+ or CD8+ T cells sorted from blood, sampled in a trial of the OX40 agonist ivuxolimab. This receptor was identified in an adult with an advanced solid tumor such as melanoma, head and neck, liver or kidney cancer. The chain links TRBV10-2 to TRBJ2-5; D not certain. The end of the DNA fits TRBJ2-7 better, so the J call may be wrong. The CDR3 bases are TGCGCCAGCAGTGAGTCCGAGAGCTCCTACGAGCAGTACTTC. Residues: CASSESESSYEQYF.